A selection of T cell receptor beta chains follows, all from one sample in a study of T cells after yellow fever vaccination. MiXCR was run by TCRdb on the 5' RACE reads, yielding one entry per CDR3 protein. Of some 600,000 distinct CDR3 sequences in the sample, about 15% were seen once. The source material was PBMCs, sampled 4 to 6 days after the first yellow fever vaccination. Source of these receptors: a man aged 18 to 35 who received the YFV17D yellow fever vaccine. Both conserved end residues are part of each CDR3. A D gene is named only where the DNA matches it firmly. For some rows the clone size is stated as once, few or many, or as a class when expanded; others skip it.

>TRBJ1-6|.|TRBD1|TRBV6-1
CASSPTGAENSPLHF
TGTGCCAGCAGCCCCACAGGGGCTGAGAATTCACCCCTCCACTTT
>TRBJ1-1|.|TRBD1|TRBV4-3
CASSSQTGGLYTEAFF
TGCGCCAGCAGCTCGCAGACAGGGGGCTTGTACACTGAAGCTTTCTTT
>TRBJ1-3|.|.|TRBV11-2
CASSSVLSSGNTIYF
TGTGCCAGCAGCTCCGTCCTCAGCTCTGGAAACACCATATATTTT
>TRBJ1-3|.|.|TRBV11-2
CASSYWGRSGNTIYF
TGTGCCAGCAGCTATTGGGGCCGCTCTGGAAACACCATATATTTT
>TRBJ1-2|.|.|TRBV29-1
CSAGDRGYTF
TGCAGCGCTGGAGATAGGGGCTACACCTTC
>TRBJ2-7|.|TRBD1|TRBV12-3/TRBV12-4
CASRPGTGSLKQYF
TGTGCCAGCAGACCCGGGACAGGGAGTTTGAAGCAGTACTTC
>TRBJ1-2|.|.|TRBV11-1
CASSGGGQAKNYGYTF
TGTGCCAGCAGCGGAGGGGGGCAGGCCAAAAACTATGGCTACACCTTC
>TRBJ2-2|few|TRBD2|TRBV20-1
CSARGLAGAIRTGELFF
TGCAGTGCTAGAGGGCTAGCGGGGGCCATCCGGACCGGGGAGCTGTTTTTT
>TRBJ2-3|many|.|TRBV7-9
CASSPRDSDADTQYF
TGTGCCAGCAGCCCCCGGGACTCGGACGCAGATACGCAGTATTTT
>TRBJ1-5|.|.|TRBV7-9
CASSLVGDGNQPQHF
TGTGCCAGCAGCTTAGTGGGGGATGGCAATCAGCCCCAGCATTTT
>TRBJ1-5|few|.|TRBV20-1
CSARGRGGSNQPQHF
TGCAGTGCTAGAGGGCGGGGAGGTAGCAATCAGCCCCAGCATTTT
>TRBJ2-7|few|.|TRBV10-3
CAISESAISYEQYF
TGTGCCATCAGTGAGTCGGCCATTTCCTACGAGCAGTACTTC
>TRBJ1-1|.|.|TRBV27
CASSSLQITGKAFF
TGTGCCAGCAGCTCCCTTCAGATCACAGGGAAAGCTTTCTTT
>TRBJ1-5|.|.|TRBV13
CASSFSGYSNQPQHF
TGTGCCAGCAGCTTTTCGGGATATAGCAATCAGCCCCAGCATTTT
>TRBJ2-1|.|.|TRBV4-1
CASSQVSVSPNEQFF
TGCGCCAGCAGCCAAGTCTCGGTGTCCCCCAATGAGCAGTTCTTC
>TRBJ1-1|few|.|TRBV30
CAWSGVTEAFF
TGTGCCTGGAGCGGGGTGACTGAAGCTTTCTTT